These 23 T cell receptor beta chains originate from one sample sequenced in a study of blood T cell repertoires in COVID-19. Clones were read by immunoSEQ multiplex PCR, and TCRdb kept only the in-frame ones, dropping some. The sample shows approximately 80,000 clones, approximately 81% of them seen only once. The sequencing input was peripheral blood. The receptor source for this set is a man older than 75 with acute or convalescent COVID-19.

CDR3 in DNA: TGTGCCAGCAGCTCAAAGAAGGGGGATTACGAGCAGTACTTC. This gives the protein CASSSKKGDYEQYF. The chain combines TRBV5-4 with TRBJ2-7; D is possibly TRBD1 (6 bases). The CDR3 consists of 14 residues. V was cut by 3 bases and J by 4 bases, with 14 bases left in between. Germline values: CDR1 SGHNT, CDR2 YYREEE (reference sequence).

The chain links TRBV9 to TRBJ1-6, with TRBD1 matching 7 bases. Germline V CDR1 and CDR2: SGDLS, YYNGEE. This CDR3 comprises 16 residues. The ends lost 4 bases at V and 7 bases at J; junction bases unmatched: 11. DNA for the CDR3: TGTGCCAGCAGCCCCACAGGACAGGCCTCAAATTCACCCCTCCACTTT. Translation gives CASSPTGQASNSPLHF. Full variable domain (outside the CDR3, taken from reference TRBV9 and TRBJ1-6): DSGVTQTPKHLITATGQRVTLRCSPRSGDLSVYWYQQSLDQGLQFLIQYYNGEERAKGNILERFSAQQFPDLHSELNLSSLELGDSALYFCASSPTGQASNSPLHFGNGTRLTVT.

The rearrangement joins TRBV11-2 to TRBJ2-3; 15 positions match TRBD2. The CDR3 totals 16 residues. In germline, CDR1 is SGHAT, CDR2 FQNNGV. V trimming: 4 bases; J trimming: 4 bases; junction bases outside the gene matches: 3. The CDR3 sequence is CASSSWTSGRADTQYF. For the CDR3, the DNA is TGTGCCAGCAGCTCCTGGACTAGCGGGAGGGCAGATACGCAGTATTTT.

The rearrangement joins TRBV6-6 to TRBJ1-1; D is undetermined. V lost 7 bases to trimming and J lost 10 bases, with 25 bases between them. The CDR3 is made up of 15 amino acids. Germline CDR1 MNHNY, CDR2 SVGAGI (reference sequence). The DNA for the CDR3 is TGTGCCAGCAATCAACTCCGGAGAGGTCAGGAGGGAGCTTTCTTT. It is translated as CASNQLRRGQEGAFF.

This clone is a singleton in its sample. The V and J genes are TRBV7-2 and TRBJ1-1; D not certain. The CDR3 runs 15 residues. The V gene's germline CDR1 is SGHTA and CDR2 FQGNSA. V lost 1 base, J lost 1 base, and 10 bases lay in between. The CDR3 spells CASSLGSGTNTEAFF. CDR3 sequence (DNA): TGTGCCAGCAGCTTAGGTTCAGGCACGAACACTGAAGCTTTCTTT.

The chain couples TRBV7-9 to TRBJ2-3, with D unclear. CDR1 SEHNR and CDR2 FQNEAQ come from the germline V gene (reference sequence). V was clipped by 2 bases and J by 5 bases, with 5 bases between them. This CDR3 has 12 amino acids. CDR3 sequence: CASSLSRDTQYF. CDR3 in DNA: TGTGCCAGCAGCTTATCGAGAGATACGCAGTATTTT.

CDR3 region: CASSDPGDSTDTQYF. DNA for the CDR3: TGTGCCAGCAGTGATCCGGGGGACAGCACAGATACGCAGTATTTT. The chain is built from TRBV2 and TRBJ2-3, with D maybe TRBD2 (6 bases). The length of the CDR3 is 15 residues. Germline CDR1 and CDR2: SNHLY and FYNNEI. The germline V and J ends were trimmed by 3 bases and 0 bases, with 10 bases remaining between them.

J is TRBJ2-1 and V is TRBV5-5; 10 nucleotides align to TRBD2. Germline assignment: CDR1 SGHKS and CDR2 YYEKEE (reference sequence). The CDR3 is 15 residues long. V shed 4 bases, J shed 6 bases, and the junction held 7 bases outside the gene matches. CDR3 nucleotide sequence: TGTGCCAGCAGCCAAACAAGCGGGAGGGCCAATGAGCAGTTCTTC. Protein product: CASSQTSGRANEQFF.

V is TRBV5-1 and J is TRBJ2-5; 7 bases match TRBD2. Germline assignment: CDR1 SGHRS and CDR2 YFSETQ. The junction had 1 base not matched to a gene; V was cut back by 0 bases and J by 2 bases. This CDR3 spans 14 amino acids. The CDR3 loop reads CASSLASGQETQYF. CDR3 DNA sequence: TGCGCCAGCAGCTTGGCTAGCGGACAAGAGACCCAGTACTTC.

V is TRBV27 and J is TRBJ1-1, with no clear D. Deletions cut 5 bases from V and 0 bases from J, with 10 bases between. CDR1 and CDR2 (germline): MNHEY, SMNVEV (reference sequence). The CDR3 extends over 14 amino acids. The CDR3 sequence is CASSPNPMNTEAFF. The CDR3 DNA is TGTGCCAGCAGTCCTAATCCTATGAACACTGAAGCTTTCTTT.

The chain links TRBV7-9 to TRBJ2-1; D is perhaps TRBD2 (6 bases). The V and J ends lost 5 bases and 5 bases respectively, with 16 bases between them. From germline, CDR1 is SEHNR and CDR2 FQNEAQ (reference sequence). The length of the CDR3 is 15 residues. CDR3 coding DNA: TGTGCCAGCAGCCCAAGCGGTCGCGGGAACAATGAGCAGTTCTTC. It codes for CASSPSGRGNNEQFF.

This clone has only a few counts. This sequence joins TRBV28 and TRBJ2-1; D might be TRBD1 (6 bases). The CDR3 has 13 amino acids. Trimming cost V 6 bases and J 8 bases, with 14 bases left between them. Looked up from germline, CDR1 is MDHEN and CDR2 is SYDVKM. The CDR3 region is CASSLTGFYEQFF. CDR3 nucleotides: TGTGCCAGCAGCCTTACAGGGTTCTATGAGCAGTTCTTC.

The J gene is TRBJ1-1, the V gene TRBV5-1; D not certain. The V end was cut by 0 bases, the J end by 6 bases, with 6 bases between. Germline assignment: CDR1 SGHRS and CDR2 YFSETQ. The CDR3 length is 12 residues. CDR3 DNA sequence: TGCGCCAGCAGCTTGGAGGGAGCTGAAGCTTTCTTT. Its translation is CASSLEGAEAFF.

V gene TRBV3-1 (or the pseudogene TRBV3-2) combines with J gene TRBJ1-3, with a tentative D call TRBD1 (5 bases). Germline assignment: CDR1 LGHDT and CDR2 YNNKEL (reference sequence). CDR3 size: 17 residues. Between the trimmed V and J ends, which lost 0 bases and 0 bases, there was a span of 12 bases. In DNA, the CDR3 is TGTGCCAGCAGCCAAGAAGGGGTCCGGAACTCTGGAAACACCATATATTTT. It translates to CASSQEGVRNSGNTIYF.

The genes are TRBV18 and TRBJ1-1; 12 bases fit TRBD1. CDR3 size: 16 residues. The V gene's germline CDR1 is KGHSH and CDR2 LQKENI. J lost 0 bases, V lost 4 bases, and 3 bases had no gene match. CDR3 in DNA: TGTGCCAGCTCACGGGACAGGGGGCTGCTGAACACTGAAGCTTTCTTT. It translates to CASSRDRGLLNTEAFF.

The J gene is TRBJ1-5, the V gene TRBV19; D is ambiguous. This CDR3 region has 14 residues. Germline V gene lookup returns CDR1 LNHDA and CDR2 SQIVND (reference sequence). V lost 1 base and J 1 base, leaving 5 bases between the germline ends. This CDR3 is CASSIGGSNQPQHF. The CDR3, as DNA: TGTGCCAGTAGTATAGGCGGAAGCAATCAGCCCCAGCATTTT.

The genes are TRBV6-8 and TRBJ2-1, with 9 positions matching TRBD2. Unmatched junction bases numbered 9, after V lost 0 bases and J lost 6 bases. The CDR3 loop spans 17 amino acids. Germline-derived CDR1 and CDR2 are MNHGY and SAAAGT. Here the CDR3 DNA reads TGTGCCAGCAGTTACTCGAGCGGGAGGAGGCGGGTCAATGAGCAGTTCTTC. It specifies CASSYSSGRRRVNEQFF.

The rearrangement joins TRBV24-1 to TRBJ2-3; TRBD2 agrees at 7 bases. The CDR3 consists of 14 residues. Trimming cost V 4 bases and J 5 bases; bases outside gene matches: 5. Germline-derived CDR1 and CDR2 are KGHDR and SFDVKD. In nucleotides, the CDR3 is TGTGCCACCAGTGACGCGCGGGAGAGAGATACGCAGTATTTT. Translated: CATSDARERDTQYF.

This chain's CDR3 is CSAQTGYGYTF. The CDR3 nucleotides read TGCAGTGCGCAAACGGGTTATGGCTACACCTTC. This rearrangement joins TRBV20-1 to TRBJ1-2; D remains unclear. Germline V gene data show CDR1 as DFQATT and CDR2 as SNEGSKA (reference sequence). Between the trimmed V and J ends, which lost 6 bases and 5 bases, there was a span of 10 bases. The CDR3 consists of 11 residues.

The J gene is TRBJ1-6, the V gene TRBV6-5, with 10 bases matching TRBD1. CDR1 is MNHEY, CDR2 SVGAGI, per germline. Unmatched junction bases numbered 0, after V lost 6 bases and J lost 7 bases. This CDR3 region has 13 residues. CDR3 sequence reads: CASRTGGNSPLHF. The CDR3, as DNA: TGTGCCAGCAGGACAGGGGGCAATTCACCCCTCCACTTT.

The genes are TRBV11-2 and TRBJ1-3; D ambiguous. Germline V lookup: CDR1 SGHAT, CDR2 FQNNGV. This CDR3 spans 14 amino acids. The ends were cut back, 2 bases at V and 4 bases at J, with 9 bases in the middle. The CDR3 bases are TGTGCCAGCAGCTTACAACCTAGCGGAAACACCATATATTTT. It codes for CASSLQPSGNTIYF.

The V and J genes are TRBV7-2 and TRBJ2-7; 7 nucleotides line up with TRBD2. The CDR3 spans 18 residues. J lost 5 bases, V lost 3 bases, and 19 bases had no gene match. Germline lookup yields CDR1 SGHTA and CDR2 FQGNSA. DNA of the CDR3: TGTGCCAGCAGCTTCAGGGCTTCTAGGGGCGGGAGTAGTAACGAGCAGTACTTC. Translation gives CASSFRASRGGSSNEQYF.

V is TRBV19 and J is TRBJ2-5, with 7 bases fitting TRBD1. The CDR3 runs 14 residues. Trimming removed 6 bases from V and 1 base from J; junction bases left unmatched: 5. Germline lookup yields CDR1 LNHDA and CDR2 SQIVND (reference sequence). CDR3: CASSLGTVQETQYF. CDR3 nucleotides: TGTGCCAGTAGCCTCGGGACAGTCCAAGAGACCCAGTACTTC.